Shown below are 10 T cell receptor beta chains from a single sample sequenced in a study of blood T cell repertoires in COVID-19. Here immunoSEQ multiplex PCR was the method, and the copy in TCRdb shows in-frame clones only, minus some. The repertoire has approximately 170,000 clones, roughly 70% of them found once; the top ten carry about 3%. The sample taken for sequencing was peripheral blood. These receptors came from a woman older than 75 with acute or convalescent COVID-19.

The rearrangement uses TRBV5-4 and TRBJ1-1, with D tentatively TRBD1 (6 bases). Trimming took 3 bases from V and 3 from J, leaving 12 bases between them. Germline-derived CDR1 and CDR2 are SGHNT and YYREEE (reference sequence). The CDR3 is made up of 14 amino acids. The CDR3 here is CASSSGSGDTEAFF. The CDR3 DNA sequence: TGTGCCAGCAGCTCCGGGTCAGGGGACACTGAAGCTTTCTTT.

The gene calls are TRBV10-3 and TRBJ2-3; 8 bases map to TRBD2. V lost 7 bases to trimming and J lost 5 bases; unmatched junction nucleotides: 11. The CDR3 is made up of 15 amino acids. Germline values: CDR1 ENHRY, CDR2 SYGVKD. CDR3 residues: CAIKASGSEVDTQYF. The CDR3 bases are TGTGCCATCAAGGCGAGCGGGAGTGAGGTAGATACGCAGTATTTT.

This chain uses TRBV19 with TRBJ1-2; weak D call: TRBD1 (6 bases). This CDR3 is 13 amino acids long. V gave up 3 bases and J gave up 5 bases, with 10 bases separating them. The germline CDR1 and CDR2 sequences are LNHDA and SQIVND (reference sequence). DNA for the CDR3: TGTGCCAGTAGTATCCAAAGGGGGTATGGCTACACCTTC. Translation gives CASSIQRGYGYTF.

The rearrangement uses TRBV28 and TRBJ2-3, with 7 nucleotides matching TRBD1. The CDR3 runs 13 residues. The ends lost 5 bases at V and 10 bases at J; junction bases unmatched: 9. CDR1 MDHEN and CDR2 SYDVKM come from the germline V gene. The CDR3 nucleotides read TGTGCCAGCAGTCCACCGGGGCAGGGGGCGCAGTATTTT. Amino acid sequence: CASSPPGQGAQYF.

The genes are TRBV5-1 and TRBJ2-7; 7 positions agree with TRBD2. Germline lookup yields CDR1 SGHRS and CDR2 YFSETQ. Trimming at V came to 0 bases and at J to 6 bases, leaving 6 bases not matched to a gene. The length of the CDR3 is 14 residues. CDR3 loop: CASSLVVREGEQYF. CDR3 in DNA: TGCGCCAGCAGCTTGGTAGTCAGGGAGGGCGAGCAGTACTTC.

This clone was picked up one time. The chain joins TRBV6-2 or TRBV6-3 to TRBJ2-7; D gene uncertain. CDR3 length equals 13 residues. V lost 0 bases, J lost 6 bases, and 9 bases lay in between. Germline V CDR1 and CDR2: MNHEY, SVGEGT. CDR3 loop: CASSYSRITEQYF. The DNA for the CDR3 is TGTGCCAGCAGTTACTCGAGGATTACCGAGCAGTACTTC.

This clone was counted at least ten times. J is TRBJ2-2 and V is TRBV4-2, with D perhaps matching TRBD2 (5 bases). With 0 bases removed from V and 3 bases from J, the gap between germline ends came to 14 bases. This CDR3 has 17 residues. Germline V gene lookup returns CDR1 LGHNA and CDR2 YNFKEQ. CDR3 coding DNA: TGTGCCAGCAGCCAAGATTTTCTAGCACACCACACCGGGGAGCTGTTTTTT. Residues: CASSQDFLAHHTGELFF.

The chain uses TRBV5-1 and TRBJ1-3; 7 nucleotides match TRBD1. Germline CDR1 and CDR2: SGHRS and YFSETQ. The junction had 7 bases not matched to a gene; V was cut back by 0 bases and J by 1 base. This CDR3 is 17 amino acids long. CDR3 amino acids: CASSLATGTDSGNTIYF. The DNA for the CDR3 is TGCGCCAGCAGCTTGGCCACCGGGACAGATTCTGGAAACACCATATATTTT.

In nucleotides, the CDR3 is TGTGCCAGCAGCGACATTCAAGAGACCCAGTACTTC. Amino acid sequence: CASSDIQETQYF. The chain recombines TRBV11-2 with TRBJ2-5; D gene ambiguous. Trimming took 5 bases from V and 2 from J, leaving 6 bases between them. The CDR3 is 12 amino acids. Germline-derived CDR1 and CDR2 are SGHAT and FQNNGV.

The chain joins TRBV27 to TRBJ2-7, with TRBD2 matching over 15 bases. V was pared by 7 bases and J by 4 bases, with 5 bases of the junction left unmatched. Per the germline V gene, CDR1 is MNHEY and CDR2 is SMNVEV (reference sequence). The CDR3 is 15 amino acids. In nucleotides, the CDR3 is TGTGCCAGCACCGGACTAGCGGGAGGGCATTACGAGCAGTACTTC. Translating gives CASTGLAGGHYEQYF.